This TCR beta chain was sequenced for a study of blood T cell repertoires in COVID-19. TCRdb's table, derived via immunoSEQ multiplex PCR, lists solely in-frame clones and lacks some. The sample lists fewer than 200,000 clones; over 75% were seen once. Germline lookup yields CDR1 MNHEY and CDR2 SMNVEV (reference sequence). The CDR3 is 13 residues long. The ends lost 7 bases at V and 4 bases at J; junction bases unmatched: 4. This chain uses TRBV27 with TRBJ1-1; 9 bases fit TRBD1. The sequencing sample was made of peripheral blood. The TCR was taken from a man in his 70s with acute or convalescent COVID-19. CDR3 bases: TGTGCCAGCATCGTGACAGGGGGCACTGAAGCTTTCTTT. Translation gives CASIVTGGTEAFF.